This T cell receptor beta chain stems from a study of molecular identifiers for immune sequencing clone quantification. General study points: Barcode sharing among identical TCR molecules could make large clones appear smaller. Spike-in Jurkat TCR RNA from a single cell reportedly registered among approximately 900,000 naive cells.

This clonotype was seen more than once but under ten times. Antigen unknown. Germline CDR1 is SGHRS and CDR2 is YFSETQ. The germline V and J ends were trimmed by 0 bases and 1 base, with 10 bases remaining between them. The CDR3 covers 15 residues. The authors built bulk TCR libraries by previously described methods with listed TCR primers. TCRdb used MiXCR to reprocess the PCR reads, holding one entry per CDR3 protein. This sample has more than 550,000 distinct CDR3 sequences, with about 25% found just once. The chain has TRBV5-1 and TRBJ2-5; D is possibly TRBD2 (6 bases). This clonotype originated in a human donor in good health. Some libraries in this study had Jurkat cell RNA spiked in. Sequencing was done on a sample of naive CD8+ T cells from blood, with Jurkat cell RNA spiked in. Subset meaning: FACS-sorted CD8+CD4-CCR7+CD45RA+ naive T cells. The CDR3 coding sequence is TGCGCCAGCAGCTTGGTGGCGGGACCCCAAGAGACCCAGTACTTC. This sequence encodes CASSLVAGPQETQYF.